The 21 T cell receptor beta chains listed next were all sequenced from one sample in a study of blood T cell repertoires in COVID-19. Assay: immunoSEQ multiplex PCR; the TCRdb copy retains only in-frame clones and omits some. The sample lists about 220,000 clones; 84% were seen once. The specimen was peripheral blood. All receptors come from a woman aged 55-69 years with acute or convalescent COVID-19.

A few counts support this clone. The J gene is TRBJ1-2, the V gene TRBV30; TRBD1 might be the D (6 bases). Germline values: CDR1 GTSNPN, CDR2 SVGIG (reference sequence). There are 14 residues in the CDR3. V lost 0 bases, J lost 8 bases, and 16 bases lay in between. CDR3 region: CAWSVNRGAIGYTF. CDR3 bases: TGTGCCTGGAGTGTAAATCGGGGGGCAATAGGCTACACCTTC. The full variable domain, in which reference TRBV30 and TRBJ1-2 provide the parts outside the CDR3, is SQTIHQWPATLVQPVGSPLSLECTVEGTSNPNLYWYRQAAGRGLQLLFYSVGIGQISSEVPQNLSASRPQDRQFILSSKKLLLSDSGFYLCAWSVNRGAIGYTFGSGTRLTVV.

This clone was recorded a few times. This chain uses TRBV28 with TRBJ1-1, with a tentative D call TRBD1 (6 bases). The CDR3 totals 14 residues. The V end lost 6 bases, the J end lost 7 bases, and 18 bases lay between the germline ends. The germline V gene has CDR1 MDHEN and CDR2 SYDVKM. The CDR3 sequence: CASSRGGKADEAFF. The DNA of the CDR3 is TGTGCCAGCAGCCGAGGGGGAAAAGCCGATGAAGCTTTCTTT.

V is TRBV2 and J is TRBJ1-1; TRBD1 might be the D (5 bases). CDR1 and CDR2 (germline): SNHLY, FYNNEI. The CDR3 has 12 amino acids. V was clipped by 3 bases and J by 4 bases, with 6 bases between them. This chain's CDR3 is CASSDDSTEAFF. For the CDR3, the DNA is TGTGCCAGCAGTGACGACAGCACTGAAGCTTTCTTT.

The genes are TRBV20-1 and TRBJ1-1; no reliable D call. From germline, CDR1 is DFQATT and CDR2 SNEGSKA (reference sequence). Trimming removed 2 bases at V and 7 bases at J, with 8 bases between. This CDR3 is 11 amino acids long. The CDR3 sequence: CSARQANEAFF. CDR3 coding DNA: TGCAGTGCTAGACAGGCAAATGAAGCTTTCTTT.

This chain uses TRBV5-6 with TRBJ2-5; a weak D match, TRBD1 (5 bases). CDR1 is SGHDT and CDR2 is YYEEEE in the germline V gene. Trimming removed 0 bases from V and 2 bases from J, with 5 bases in between. This CDR3 has 13 residues. CDR3 nucleotides: TGTGCCAGCAGCTTGGACAGGCAAGAGACCCAGTACTTC. It encodes CASSLDRQETQYF.

The chain employs TRBV5-4 and TRBJ1-2, with D possibly matching TRBD1 (5 bases). Germline CDR1 and CDR2: SGHNT and YYREEE (reference sequence). V shed 5 bases and J shed 8 bases, with 16 bases lying between them. There are 13 residues in the CDR3. In DNA, the CDR3 is TGTGCCAGCAGGCCCGTGACAGTAGGCGGCTACACCTTC. Protein sequence: CASRPVTVGGYTF.

The chain employs TRBV3-1 (or the pseudogene TRBV3-2) and TRBJ1-2; TRBD1 aligns across 8 bases. Germline loops: CDR1 LGHDT, CDR2 YNNKEL (reference sequence). The V segment lost 5 bases and the J segment 5 bases; nucleotides outside the gene matches: 7. This CDR3 has 14 amino acids. CDR3 sequence (DNA): TGTGCCAGCAGCTCAGACAGGGGAGGATATGGCTACACCTTC. It yields the protein CASSSDRGGYGYTF.

This clone occurred once. The rearrangement links TRBV10-3 to TRBJ2-7, with 11 bases lining up with TRBD2. The CDR3 spans 15 residues. Germline lookup yields CDR1 ENHRY and CDR2 SYGVKD. Unmatched junction bases numbered 3, after V lost 4 bases and J lost 1 base. This CDR3 is CAISAGTSGSYEQYF. As DNA, the CDR3 is TGTGCCATCAGTGCCGGGACTAGCGGTTCCTACGAGCAGTACTTC.

This clone was detected only once. J is TRBJ1-2 and V is TRBV28; a weak D match, TRBD1 (5 bases). Trimming pared 6 bases from V and 2 bases from J, leaving 19 bases between. Germline V CDR1 and CDR2: MDHEN, SYDVKM. The CDR3 consists of 16 residues. CDR3 amino acids: CASSQWRGEFNYGYTF. As DNA, the CDR3 is TGTGCCAGCAGCCAATGGCGGGGGGAATTCAACTATGGCTACACCTTC.

This clone has just one count. The CDR3 DNA follows: TGTGCCAGCAGTCGCAGGGTGGCCGGGGAGCTGTTTTTT. Translated: CASSRRVAGELFF. V is TRBV5-6 and J is TRBJ2-2; a possible D gene is TRBD1 (5 bases). The germline V and J ends were trimmed by 5 bases and 6 bases, with 11 bases remaining between them. The CDR3 sequence is 13 residues long. Germline CDR1 and CDR2: SGHDT and YYEEEE.

The chain joins TRBV6-1 to TRBJ1-2, with a weak D call TRBD1 (5 bases). The V and J ends lost 0 bases and 8 bases respectively, with 16 bases between them. This CDR3 has 15 residues. Germline V gene lookup returns CDR1 MNHNS and CDR2 SASEGT. The CDR3 bases are TGTGCCAGCAGTGAAGCGCTTCGGGGGTTCGACGGCTACACCTTC. It yields the protein CASSEALRGFDGYTF.

The V call is TRBV13, the J call TRBJ1-1; a weak D match, TRBD1 (6 bases). Germline V gene sequence: CDR1 PRHDT, CDR2 FYEKMQ (reference sequence). CDR3 length: 14 amino acids. Trimming removed 2 bases from V and 9 bases from J, with 16 bases in between. CDR3 DNA sequence: TGTGCCAGCAGCTTAAGGCAGGGGCTAGATCAAGCTTTCTTT. Translating it yields CASSLRQGLDQAFF.

The genes are TRBV5-1 and TRBJ2-7; D might be TRBD1 (6 bases). V was cut by 3 bases and J by 0 bases, with 10 bases left in between. The CDR3 is 14 residues long. Germline assignment: CDR1 SGHRS and CDR2 YFSETQ. The CDR3 DNA is TGCGCCAGCAGCTGGGACACTAGCTCCTACGAGCAGTACTTC. This sequence encodes CASSWDTSSYEQYF.

The CDR3 sequence is CASSSDSEQPQHF. The CDR3 bases are TGTGCCAGCAGCTCGGACAGCGAACAGCCCCAGCATTTT. The genes are TRBV5-5 and TRBJ1-5; tentatively, D is TRBD1 (6 bases). The CDR3 has 13 amino acids. V was trimmed by 3 bases and J by 7 bases, leaving 11 bases between them. Germline V CDR1 and CDR2: SGHKS, YYEKEE (reference sequence).

As DNA, the CDR3 is TGTGCCAGCTCACCGATACGGGAAACCGGGGAGCTGTTTTTT. Residues: CASSPIRETGELFF. The gene calls are TRBV18 and TRBJ2-2; D is possibly TRBD2 (5 bases). The CDR3 length is 14 residues. Germline CDR1 KGHSH, CDR2 LQKENI. V was clipped by 3 bases and J by 5 bases, with 10 bases between them.

This sequence joins TRBV7-2 and TRBJ2-5; no clear D. The V end lost 5 bases, the J end lost 5 bases, and 15 bases lay between the germline ends. The CDR3 is made up of 14 amino acids. Germline V gives CDR1 SGHTA, CDR2 FQGNSA. The CDR3 protein is CASSPSGPGETQYF. The CDR3 region has the DNA TGTGCCAGCAGCCCCTCCGGTCCCGGGGAGACCCAGTACTTC.

This rearrangement joins TRBV7-8 to TRBJ2-1; 7 positions match TRBD2. Germline V gives CDR1 SGHVS, CDR2 FQNEAQ. The CDR3 runs 15 residues. With 3 bases clipped from V and 4 bases from J, the junction kept 6 bases outside the gene matches. Here the CDR3 reads CASSFSTGGYNEQFF. The CDR3 DNA reads as TGTGCCAGCAGCTTTTCGACGGGGGGATACAATGAGCAGTTCTTC.

The chain couples TRBV29-1 to TRBJ2-1, with 12 positions matching TRBD1. V lost 6 bases to trimming and J lost 9 bases; unmatched junction nucleotides: 3. Germline assignment: CDR1 SQVTM and CDR2 ANQGSEA. This CDR3 contains 12 residues. The CDR3 region has the DNA TGCAGCGTAGGGACAGGGGGCTTTGAGCAGTTCTTC. Translating gives CSVGTGGFEQFF.

This clone has a single count. The gene calls are TRBV30 and TRBJ2-4; 8 positions match TRBD2. V shed 2 bases and J 8 bases; nucleotides not matched to a gene: 14. CDR1 is GTSNPN, CDR2 SVGIG, per germline (reference sequence). The CDR3 length is 16 residues. CDR3 DNA: TGTGCCTGGAGTACAAAAATGGGCGGGGGGCCCCACATTCAGTACTTC. It yields the protein CAWSTKMGGGPHIQYF.

The DNA of the CDR3 is TGTGCCAGCAGCGTAGACGCCGCGACTTACGAGCAGTACTTC. This translates into CASSVDAATYEQYF. The rearrangement joins TRBV9 to TRBJ2-7; D remains ambiguous. Per germline, CDR1 SGDLS and CDR2 YYNGEE. V lost 0 bases and J lost 4, with 11 bases in between. There are 14 residues in the CDR3. Drawing the rest from reference TRBV9 and TRBJ2-7, the complete variable domain is DSGVTQTPKHLITATGQRVTLRCSPRSGDLSVYWYQQSLDQGLQFLIQYYNGEERAKGNILERFSAQQFPDLHSELNLSSLELGDSALYFCASSVDAATYEQYFGPGTRLTVT.

The chain's CDR3 is CASSEEGRGQETQYF. CDR3 DNA sequence: TGCGCCAGCAGCGAGGAGGGGCGGGGCCAAGAGACCCAGTACTTC. The chain recombines TRBV5-1 with TRBJ2-5; the D gene is possibly TRBD2 (6 bases). The germline V gene has CDR1 SGHRS and CDR2 YFSETQ. Trimming cost V 4 bases and J 1 base, with 14 bases left between them. The CDR3 totals 15 residues. The full variable domain, rest sourced from reference TRBV5-1 and TRBJ2-5, is KAGVTQTPRYLIKTRGQQVTLSCSPISGHRSVSWYQQTPGQGLQFLFEYFSETQRNKGNFPGRFSGRQFSNSRSEMNVSTLELGDSALYLCASSEEGRGQETQYFGPGTRLLVL.